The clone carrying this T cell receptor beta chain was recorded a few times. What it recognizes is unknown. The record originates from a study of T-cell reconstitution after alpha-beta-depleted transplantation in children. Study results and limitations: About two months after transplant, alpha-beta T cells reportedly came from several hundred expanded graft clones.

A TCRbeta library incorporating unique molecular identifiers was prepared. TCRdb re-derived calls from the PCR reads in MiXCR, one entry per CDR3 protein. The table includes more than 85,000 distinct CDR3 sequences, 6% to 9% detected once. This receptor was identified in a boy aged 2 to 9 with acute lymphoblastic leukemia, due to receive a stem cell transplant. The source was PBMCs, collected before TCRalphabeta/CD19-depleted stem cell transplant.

Here the CDR3 reads CASSRDSNYGYTF. The CDR3, as DNA: TGTGCCAGCAGCCGGGACAGCAACTATGGCTACACCTTC. The chain carries TRBV3-1 and TRBJ1-2; 7 bases are a match to TRBD1. CDR1 is LGHDT, CDR2 YNNKEL, per germline (reference sequence). The CDR3 has 13 residues. The V and J ends lost 4 bases and 2 bases, in that order; junction bases with no gene match: 1.